Shown below are 27 T cell receptor beta chains from a single sample sequenced in a study of OX40 agonist ivuxolimab in advanced cancers. Some clones are missing from TCRdb's copy, which holds only in-frame ones; the method was immunoSEQ multiplex PCR. The sample has about 77,000 clones; roughly 80% are singletons. The sequences come from CD4+ or CD8+ T cells sorted from blood, collected in a trial of the OX40 agonist ivuxolimab. The receptors stem from an adult with an advanced solid tumor such as melanoma, head and neck, liver or kidney cancer.

The gene calls are TRBV5-6 and TRBJ1-2; 7 bases fit TRBD1. The ends lost 4 bases at V and 4 bases at J; junction bases unmatched: 10. The CDR3 extends over 15 amino acids. Germline V CDR1 and CDR2: SGHDT, YYEEEE. CDR3 amino acids: CASSPTSTGLYGYTF. The CDR3 DNA sequence: TGTGCCAGCAGCCCAACCTCGACAGGGCTCTATGGCTACACCTTC.

The rearrangement uses TRBV10-2 and TRBJ2-3; unclear D gene. The germline V gene has CDR1 WSHSY and CDR2 SAAADI. The V end was cut by 6 bases, the J end by 4 bases, with 8 bases between. CDR3 size: 12 residues. The CDR3 here is CASRAPADTQYF. Here the CDR3 DNA reads TGCGCCAGCAGGGCTCCAGCAGATACGCAGTATTTT.

V and J are TRBV30 and TRBJ2-7; 9 positions agree with TRBD1. J was trimmed by 5 bases and V by 0 bases; bases with no gene match: 2. The CDR3 contains 13 residues. Germline CDR1 and CDR2: GTSNPN and SVGIG (reference sequence). The CDR3 DNA is TGTGCCTGGAGTGTAGACAGGGGGGACGAGCAGTACTTC. Protein product: CAWSVDRGDEQYF.

The J gene is TRBJ1-2, the V gene TRBV7-9, with D unclear. Germline V gene lookup returns CDR1 SEHNR and CDR2 FQNEAQ (reference sequence). This CDR3 has 13 residues. Trimming pared 5 bases from V and 6 bases from J, leaving 13 bases between. Here the CDR3 DNA reads TGTGCCAGCAGCCCGCCAGGTTCGGATGGCTACACCTTC. It is translated as CASSPPGSDGYTF.

The gene calls are TRBV7-2 and TRBJ2-5; the match to TRBD1 covers 9 bases. With 0 bases clipped from V and 5 bases from J, the junction kept 4 bases outside the gene matches. There are 15 residues in the CDR3. Germline V CDR1 and CDR2: SGHTA, FQGNSA. CDR3 amino acids: CASSLATGGGETQYF. The CDR3, as DNA: TGTGCCAGCAGCTTAGCGACAGGGGGAGGGGAGACCCAGTACTTC. Full variable domain (rest looked up from reference TRBV7-2 and TRBJ2-5): GAGVSQSPSNKVTEKGKDVELRCDPISGHTALYWYRQSLGQGLEFLIYFQGNSAPDKSGLPSDRFSAERTGGSVSTLTIQRTQQEDSAVYLCASSLATGGGETQYFGPGTRLLVL.

The chain couples TRBV6-1 to TRBJ1-3; no definite D call. The germline gives CDR1 MNHNS, CDR2 SASEGT. V shed 4 bases and J shed 0 bases, with 10 bases lying between them. There are 15 residues in the CDR3. CDR3 residues: CASSVDGTSGNTIYF. CDR3 sequence (DNA): TGTGCCAGCAGTGTGGACGGCACCTCTGGAAACACCATATATTTT.

This chain links TRBV12-5 with TRBJ2-4; TRBD1 matches at 12 bases. The CDR3 extends over 15 amino acids. Germline CDR1 and CDR2: LGHNT and FRNRAP. The V segment lost 6 bases and the J segment 9 bases; nucleotides outside the gene matches: 9. The CDR3 spells CASGPRDRGLGIQYF. The CDR3 DNA follows: TGTGCTAGTGGCCCCCGGGACAGGGGGCTTGGCATTCAGTACTTC.

The chain couples TRBV6-6 to TRBJ1-2; weak D call: TRBD1 (5 bases). The CDR3 runs to 15 residues. Germline CDR1 reads MNHNY; CDR2 reads SVGAGI (reference sequence). With 9 bases removed from V and 3 bases from J, the gap between germline ends came to 20 bases. The CDR3: CASAVTEGIYYGYTF. In DNA, the CDR3 is TGTGCCAGTGCGGTGACAGAGGGCATTTACTATGGCTACACCTTC.

The chain carries TRBV6-1 and TRBJ2-1; 8 nucleotides align to TRBD2. The CDR3 is 14 residues long. The J segment lost 4 bases and the V segment lost 11 bases, leaving 10 bases of the junction unmatched. Germline CDR1 and CDR2: MNHNS and SASEGT. The CDR3 DNA reads as TGTGCCGTAGGGGGACTAGTTTTGTACAATGAGCAGTTCTTC. It yields the protein CAVGGLVLYNEQFF.

The rearrangement joins TRBV19 to TRBJ1-4, with 9 positions matching TRBD1. Germline CDR1 reads LNHDA; CDR2 reads SQIVND (reference sequence). The CDR3 totals 14 residues. After removal of 4 bases from V and 10 bases from J, the junction contained 7 bases not matched to a gene. The DNA for the CDR3 is TGTGCCAGTAGTACCGGGACAGGGCGTGGAAAACTGTTTTTT. It codes for CASSTGTGRGKLFF.

The chain couples TRBV18 to TRBJ1-6; D perhaps matches TRBD1 (6 bases). CDR1 is KGHSH and CDR2 is LQKENI in the germline V gene. Deletions cut 3 bases from V and 0 bases from J, with 15 bases between. CDR3 length: 18 amino acids. The CDR3 protein is CASSPTTGQSSYNSPLHF. The CDR3 DNA reads TGTGCCAGCTCACCGACGACAGGCCAGAGCTCCTATAATTCACCCCTCCACTTT.

This clone turned up a few times. This chain joins TRBV11-2 and TRBJ1-5, with D possibly being TRBD1 (6 bases). CDR1 and CDR2 from the germline V gene are SGHAT and FQNNGV. Trimming took 2 bases from V and 5 from J, leaving 10 bases between them. The CDR3 sequence is 14 residues long. CDR3 region: CASSLSGADQPQHF. The CDR3 DNA reads as TGTGCCAGCAGCTTATCGGGGGCCGATCAGCCCCAGCATTTT. The full variable domain, with the rest looked up from reference TRBV11-2 and TRBJ1-5, is EAGVAQSPRYKIIEKRQSVAFWCNPISGHATLYWYQQILGQGPKLLIQFQNNGVVDDSQLPKDRFSAERLKGVDSTLKIQPAKLEDSAVYLCASSLSGADQPQHFGDGTRLSIL.

The chain recombines TRBV7-8 with TRBJ1-3; D perhaps matches TRBD1 (5 bases). V shed 3 bases and J shed 0 bases, with 9 bases lying between them. The germline V gene has CDR1 SGHVS and CDR2 FQNEAQ. The CDR3 is made up of 15 amino acids. The CDR3 coding sequence is TGTGCCAGCAGCTTGGGACCGAGCTCTGGAAACACCATATATTTT. Its translation is CASSLGPSSGNTIYF.

This chain connects TRBV5-6 to TRBJ2-2; D is ambiguous. The CDR3 is made up of 13 amino acids. With 2 bases removed from V and 5 bases from J, the gap between germline ends came to 7 bases. From germline, CDR1 is SGHDT and CDR2 YYEEEE. The CDR3 loop is CASSFSATGELFF. The CDR3 DNA sequence: TGTGCCAGCAGCTTTTCTGCGACCGGGGAGCTGTTTTTT.

The V call is TRBV9, the J call TRBJ2-1; no definite D call. Germline CDR1 reads SGDLS; CDR2 reads YYNGEE. Trimming took 3 bases from V and 5 from J, leaving 9 bases between them. This CDR3 spans 13 amino acids. In nucleotides, the CDR3 is TGTGCCAGCAGCGCGGACGCGAACAATGAGCAGTTCTTC. It yields the protein CASSADANNEQFF. The entire variable domain, with the rest obtained from reference TRBV9 and TRBJ2-1, is as follows: DSGVTQTPKHLITATGQRVTLRCSPRSGDLSVYWYQQSLDQGLQFLIQYYNGEERAKGNILERFSAQQFPDLHSELNLSSLELGDSALYFCASSADANNEQFFGPGTRLTVL.

The rearrangement joins TRBV5-1 to TRBJ1-1, with 7 bases that match TRBD1. This CDR3 is built from 14 residues. Trimming at V came to 7 bases and at J to 5 bases, leaving 11 bases not matched to a gene. The V gene's germline CDR1 is SGHRS and CDR2 YFSETQ. This CDR3 reads CASAKVAGGTEAFF. The CDR3 DNA follows: TGCGCCAGCGCTAAGGTGGCAGGGGGAACTGAAGCTTTCTTT.

This rearrangement joins TRBV5-1 to TRBJ2-4; 7 nucleotides align to TRBD1. Per germline, CDR1 SGHRS and CDR2 YFSETQ. Losses at the gene ends were 3 bases for V and 15 bases for J; bases not matched to a gene: 12. The CDR3 runs 13 residues. The CDR3 is CASSSTLTGLMYF. As DNA, the CDR3 is TGCGCCAGCAGCTCTACTCTGACAGGGTTGATGTACTTC.

V and J are TRBV30 and TRBJ1-1; the D is unclear. The germline gives CDR1 GTSNPN, CDR2 SVGIG (reference sequence). CDR3 length: 13 amino acids. The germline V and J ends were trimmed by 3 bases and 0 bases, with 8 bases remaining between them. CDR3 nucleotides: TGTGCCTGGAGGCCCCCGGTGAACACTGAAGCTTTCTTT. Amino acid sequence: CAWRPPVNTEAFF.

V and J are TRBV18 and TRBJ2-6; D is unclear. The CDR3 contains 18 residues. CDR1 KGHSH and CDR2 LQKENI come from the germline V gene. V lost 0 bases and J 1 base, leaving 13 bases between the germline ends. For the CDR3, the DNA is TGTGCCAGCTCACCACCGGGTCTGGGTGTTTCTGGGGCCAACGTCCTGACTTTC. Protein sequence: CASSPPGLGVSGANVLTF.

The CDR3 nucleotides are TGTGCCAGCAGCGTGAGAGGGAATCAGCCCCAGCATTTT. Translation: CASSVRGNQPQHF. The gene calls are TRBV7-9 and TRBJ1-5; D remains unclear. V was clipped by 5 bases and J by 4 bases, with 9 bases between them. This CDR3 is built from 13 residues. Germline CDR1 and CDR2: SEHNR and FQNEAQ (reference sequence).

The chain is built from TRBV29-1 and TRBJ2-1; D is possibly TRBD1 or TRBD2 (5 bases each). V dropped 3 bases and J dropped 0 bases, with 12 bases sitting between them. CDR1 and CDR2 from the germline V gene are SQVTM and ANQGSEA. The CDR3 has 15 amino acids. CDR3: CSVEDGTLSYNEQFF. The CDR3 nucleotides are TGCAGCGTTGAGGATGGGACCCTCTCCTACAATGAGCAGTTCTTC.

The chain employs TRBV30 and TRBJ1-5; D unclear. The V gene lost 4 bases and the J gene lost 3 bases, with 10 bases spanning the gap. The CDR3 has 13 residues. In germline, CDR1 is GTSNPN, CDR2 SVGIG (reference sequence). CDR3 sequence reads: CAWMDGPNQPQHF. CDR3 in DNA: TGTGCCTGGATGGACGGACCCAATCAGCCCCAGCATTTT.

This chain connects TRBV28 to TRBJ1-6; 9 nucleotides align to TRBD1. Per the germline V gene, CDR1 is MDHEN and CDR2 is SYDVKM. The V segment lost 6 bases and the J segment 9 bases; nucleotides outside the gene matches: 9. The CDR3 covers 15 residues. For the CDR3, the DNA is TGTGCCAGCAGGGGTCCGGGACAGGGAATTTCACCCCTCCACTTT. It specifies CASRGPGQGISPLHF.

This chain joins TRBV27 and TRBJ2-5; 10 bases match TRBD2. In germline, CDR1 is MNHEY, CDR2 SMNVEV (reference sequence). V gave up 4 bases and J gave up 5 bases; unmatched junction bases: 22. The CDR3 covers 20 residues. The CDR3 DNA is TGTGCCAGCAGTTCCTCAGACCTTTCCCGACTAGCGGGTAGGGGGGAGACCCAGTACTTC. Its translation is CASSSSDLSRLAGRGETQYF.

The chain carries TRBV18 and TRBJ1-3; D gene unclear. The CDR3 has 19 residues. The germline CDR1 and CDR2 sequences are KGHSH and LQKENI. Between the trimmed V and J ends, which lost 3 bases and 0 bases, there was a span of 21 bases. The CDR3 DNA follows: TGTGCCAGCTCACCGGCTGCGCGGTCGACCGAGAGCTCTGGAAACACCATATATTTT. This codes for CASSPAARSTESSGNTIYF.

In this sample, this clone turned up once. The rearrangement joins TRBV7-6 to TRBJ1-3, with TRBD1 matching over 8 bases. The CDR3 totals 14 residues. In germline, CDR1 is SGHVS, CDR2 FNYEAQ. V trimming: 5 bases; J trimming: 2 bases; junction bases outside the gene matches: 2. DNA of the CDR3: TGTGCCAGCAGCGTACAGGGGGCTGGAAACACCATATATTTT. Its protein product is CASSVQGAGNTIYF.

CDR3 region: CASSKGQGADTEAFF. DNA for the CDR3: TGTGCCAGCAGCAAAGGACAGGGGGCGGACACTGAAGCTTTCTTT. The chain joins TRBV4-2 to TRBJ1-1, with 11 nucleotides matching TRBD1. The CDR3 runs 15 residues. V shed 5 bases and J 3 bases; nucleotides not matched to a gene: 5. The germline V gene has CDR1 LGHNA and CDR2 YNFKEQ.